Following are 3 T cell receptor beta chains from one sample sequenced in a study of T cell repertoires in cytomegalovirus infection. One entry per CDR3 protein results from TCRdb running MiXCR on the reads. This sample carries 450,000 to 650,000 distinct CDR3 sequences, approximately 26% of them seen once, and the ten largest clones take 13%. The sample consisted of PBMCs. The receptors shown here come from a human donor in good health (CMV status not recorded). Some clones in this sample may be carry-over from other donors' samples.

The chain is built from TRBV5-6 and TRBJ2-5; no clear D gene. Germline-derived CDR1 and CDR2 are SGHDT and YYEEEE. The V end was cut by 3 bases, the J end by 1 base, with 4 bases between. This CDR3 has 12 amino acids. CDR3 loop: CASSCRQETQYF. Here the CDR3 DNA reads TGTGCCAGCAGCTGTCGCCAAGAGACCCAGTACTTC.

The genes are TRBV12-5 and TRBJ1-5; D possibly corresponds to TRBD1 (5 bases). Trimming took off 1 base at V and 5 bases at J, with 15 bases between the two ends. There are 16 residues in the CDR3. Germline CDR1 and CDR2: LGHNT and FRNRAP. CDR3 protein: CASGLGQTAWDQPQHF. For the CDR3, the DNA is TGTGCTAGTGGTTTGGGGCAGACAGCCTGGGATCAGCCCCAGCATTTT.

The V call is TRBV7-9, the J call TRBJ1-2, with 7 nucleotides matching TRBD1. With 8 bases clipped from V and 4 bases from J, the junction kept 10 bases outside the gene matches. Germline CDR1 is SEHNR and CDR2 is FQNEAQ (reference sequence). The CDR3 loop spans 14 amino acids. The CDR3 nucleotides read TGTGCCAGCGTCACCCAGGGACAGCTCTATGGCTACACCTTC. Its translation: CASVTQGQLYGYTF.